This T cell receptor beta chain was observed in a study of OX40 agonist ivuxolimab in advanced cancers. Study context: An agonistic human IgG2 monoclonal antibody against OX40 (CD134) was given. Points from the study as a whole: Normalized T-cell clonal expansion was also low in some nonresponders.

Individuals having autoimmune disease history or systemic immunosuppression were not enrolled. About this clone: Its antigen remains unidentified.

The CDR3 runs to 14 residues. V was cut by 5 bases and J by 1 base, with 11 bases left in between. The germline V gene has CDR1 MNHNY and CDR2 SVGAGI (reference sequence). Libraries were prepared by immunoSEQ multiplex PCR; TCRdb keeps only in-frame clonotypes and omits some of them. Seen here are tens of thousands of clones, approximately 79% observed once, and the top ten hold 1.8%. The sequencing here drew on CD4+ or CD8+ T cells sorted from blood, taken in a trial of the OX40 agonist ivuxolimab. The clonotype originates from an adult with an advanced solid tumor such as melanoma, head and neck, liver or kidney cancer. The V gene is TRBV6-6, the J gene TRBJ1-1; D possibly corresponds to TRBD1 (6 bases). The CDR3 spells CASSPRQENTEAFF. CDR3 nucleotides: TGTGCCAGCAGTCCAAGACAGGAGAACACTGAAGCTTTCTTT.